The following is a TCR beta chain sequence with its context. Its matching antigen is unknown. This sample is drawn from a study of shared clonotypes between healthy human individuals. Overall study context: Per donor, CD8 memory used one plate, CD8 naive used two, CD4 memory used three and CD4 naive used three. Points from the study as a whole: Rarefaction demonstrated incomplete sorted-subset sequencing despite large depth. Generation probabilities were higher for clonotypes shared across all four sorted-subset donors than for unshared ones.

CDR3 length equals 14 residues. Unmatched junction bases numbered 9, after V lost 6 bases and J lost 6 bases. Germline assignment: CDR1 MDHEN and CDR2 SYDVKM. CD4+ cells yielded CD45RA+ naive and CD45RA-negative memory subsets. Sequencing was performed with immunoSEQ multiplex PCR; in TCRdb, only in-frame clones are kept and a portion is missing. The sample has 2 million to 2.5 million clones; around 95% are singletons. The source of this sequence is a man aged 18 to 30 in good health. The specimen was naive CD4+ T cells sorted from blood. Indicated subset: CD45RA+ positively selected. The chain employs TRBV28 and TRBJ1-1; 8 bases line up with TRBD1. Written as DNA, the CDR3 is TGTGCCAGCAGCAGTCAGGGGGCGGGGTCTGAAGCTTTCTTT. Its protein is CASSSQGAGSEAFF.